This T cell receptor (beta chain) is from a study of vaccination effects on CD4 cells after COVID-19. Points from the study as a whole: Marked contraction was observed in infection-induced and vaccine-induced clones late after vaccination.

V was clipped by 0 bases and J by 4 bases, with 7 bases between them. This CDR3 has 14 amino acids. The germline CDR1 and CDR2 sequences are MNHEY and SMNVEV (reference sequence). In the ViraFEST assay, antigen-specific CD4+ clonotypes were identified by expansion after peptide-pool stimulation. CD4+ T cells were isolated after about eleven days of culture. Having tested negative for nucleocapsid antibodies, the vaccine recipients showed no prior SARS-CoV-2 infection. After two million PBMC were placed in each well, they were cultured with approximately 10 IU/ml IL-2 and approximately 9.6 ug/ml peptides. The authors replaced half the medium with IL-2 medium on days 3 and 7. Only in-frame clones appear in the TCRdb table, and some are missing; sequencing was by immunoSEQ multiplex PCR. Of more than 50,000 clones in the sample, roughly 80% are singletons; the top ten hold about 2.4%. For this clone: As yet, its antigen is unknown.

The receptor comes from a human donor who received a COVID-19 vaccine. The material was CD4+ T cells from PBMCs cultured with HCoV-229E spike peptides, obtained before COVID-19 vaccination. The V call is TRBV27, the J call TRBJ2-1; no firm D call. The DNA for the CDR3 is TGTGCCAGCAGTTTATCGGTCAGTTACAATGAGCAGTTCTTC. Translated, it gives CASSLSVSYNEQFF.